This T cell receptor beta chain was sequenced in a study of control samples from healthy donors and cancer patients (dated by TCRdb to about 2020). Concerning this clone itself: This receptor's antigen is unknown. No per-base quality is available; no much larger clone lies one base away.

Taken from cysteine to phenylalanine, the CDR3 has 15 residues. CDR3 DNA only is kept here, 45 bases in frame from base 1. Via the germline V gene, CDR1 is SNHLY and CDR2 FYNNEI. Cut back by 4 bases and 1 base, the V and J ends lie 13 bases apart. Preparation of the library involved the immunoSEQ multiplex PCR assay. TCRdb retrieved this table from immuneACCESS and kept in-frame rearrangements only. Not all clones are present; in checked studies, unresolved V genes account for under half, and no reason is known for the remainder. This sample comprises about 160,000 clones, 93% of them detected only once. 4.1% of the sample comes from the top ten.

The sequence is built from TRBV2 and TRBJ1-1, and perhaps TRBD1 as D gene, on 5 matching bases. This clonotype was obtained from a woman in her sixties in good health. Sequencing was performed on blood. The nucleotide sequence reads TGTGCCAGCAGTGCATTTCGGGGGGGGAACACTGAAGCTTTCTTT. Translated, it gives CASSAFRGGNTEAFF. The full variable domain, with segments outside the CDR3 supplied by the reference TRBV2 and TRBJ1-1 proteins, appears as EPEVTQTPSHQVTQMGQEVILRCVPISNHLYFYWYRQILGQKVEFLVSFYNNEISEKSEIFDDQFSVERPDGSNFTLKIRSTKLEDSAMYFCASSAFRGGNTEAFFGQGTRLTVV.